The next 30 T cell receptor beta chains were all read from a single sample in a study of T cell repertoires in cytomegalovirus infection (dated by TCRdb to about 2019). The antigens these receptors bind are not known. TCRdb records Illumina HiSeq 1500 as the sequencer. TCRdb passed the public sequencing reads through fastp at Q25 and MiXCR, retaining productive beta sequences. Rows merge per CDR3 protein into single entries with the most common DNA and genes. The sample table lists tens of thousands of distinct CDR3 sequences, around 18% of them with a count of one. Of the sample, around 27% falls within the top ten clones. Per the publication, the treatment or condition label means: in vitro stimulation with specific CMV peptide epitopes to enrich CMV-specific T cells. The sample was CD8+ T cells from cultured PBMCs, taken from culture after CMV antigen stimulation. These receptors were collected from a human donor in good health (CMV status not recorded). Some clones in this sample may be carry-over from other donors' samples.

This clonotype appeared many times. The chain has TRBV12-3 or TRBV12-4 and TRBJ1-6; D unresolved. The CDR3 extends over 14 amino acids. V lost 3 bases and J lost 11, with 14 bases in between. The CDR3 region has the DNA TGTGCCAGCAGTTTTCAACAGCTCGGGGCACCCCTCCACTTT. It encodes CASSFQQLGAPLHF.

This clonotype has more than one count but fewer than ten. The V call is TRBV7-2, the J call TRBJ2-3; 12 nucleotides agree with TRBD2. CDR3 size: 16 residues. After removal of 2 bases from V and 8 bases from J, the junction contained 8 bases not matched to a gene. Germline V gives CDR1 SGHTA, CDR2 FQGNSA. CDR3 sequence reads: CASSLLSSGRAGTQYF. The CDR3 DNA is TGTGCCAGCAGCTTATTGTCTAGCGGGAGGGCCGGTACGCAGTATTTT.

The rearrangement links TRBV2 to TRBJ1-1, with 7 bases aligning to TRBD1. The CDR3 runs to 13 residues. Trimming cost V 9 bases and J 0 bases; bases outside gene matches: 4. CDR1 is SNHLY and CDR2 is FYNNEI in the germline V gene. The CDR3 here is CARRQGLNTEAFF. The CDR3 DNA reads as TGTGCCAGACGACAGGGACTGAACACTGAAGCTTTCTTT.

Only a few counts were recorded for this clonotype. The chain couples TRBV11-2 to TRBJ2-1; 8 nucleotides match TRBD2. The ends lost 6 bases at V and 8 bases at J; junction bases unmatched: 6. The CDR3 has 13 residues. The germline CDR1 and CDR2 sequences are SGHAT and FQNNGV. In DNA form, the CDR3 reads TGTGCCAGCAGGGATCGGGGGGGCGATGAGCAGTTCTTC. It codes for CASRDRGGDEQFF.

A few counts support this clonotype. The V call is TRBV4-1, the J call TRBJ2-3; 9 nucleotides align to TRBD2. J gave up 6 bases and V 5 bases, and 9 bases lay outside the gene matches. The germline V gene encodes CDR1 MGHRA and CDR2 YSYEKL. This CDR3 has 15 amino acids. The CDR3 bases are TGCGCCAGCAGCTATGGAGCGGGAGGAGTGGATACGCAGTATTTT. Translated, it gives CASSYGAGGVDTQYF.

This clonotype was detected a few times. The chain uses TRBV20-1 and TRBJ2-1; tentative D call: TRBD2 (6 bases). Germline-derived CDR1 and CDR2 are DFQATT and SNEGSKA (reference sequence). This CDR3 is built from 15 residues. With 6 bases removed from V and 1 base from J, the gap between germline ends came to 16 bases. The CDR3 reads CSAISGDISYNEQFF. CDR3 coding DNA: TGCAGTGCCATTAGCGGAGATATATCCTACAATGAGCAGTTCTTC.

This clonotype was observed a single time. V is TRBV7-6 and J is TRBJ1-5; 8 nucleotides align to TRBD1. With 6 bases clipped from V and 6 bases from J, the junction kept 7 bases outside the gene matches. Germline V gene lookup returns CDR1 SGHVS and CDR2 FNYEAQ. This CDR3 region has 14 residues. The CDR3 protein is CASSLGQGAQPQHF. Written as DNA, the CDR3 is TGTGCCAGCAGTTTGGGGCAGGGGGCTCAGCCCCAGCATTTT.

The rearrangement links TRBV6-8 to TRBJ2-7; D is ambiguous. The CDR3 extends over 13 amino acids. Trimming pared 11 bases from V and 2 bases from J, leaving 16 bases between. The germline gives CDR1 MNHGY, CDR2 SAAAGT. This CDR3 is CAAGRAEPYEQYF. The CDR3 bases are TGTGCCGCCGGAAGGGCGGAGCCCTACGAGCAGTACTTC.

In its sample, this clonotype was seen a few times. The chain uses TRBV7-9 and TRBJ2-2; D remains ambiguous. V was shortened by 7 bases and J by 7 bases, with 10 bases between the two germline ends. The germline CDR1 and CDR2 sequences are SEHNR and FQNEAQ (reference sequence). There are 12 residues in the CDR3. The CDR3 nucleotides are TGTGCCAGCACCACGATAGACGGGGAGCTGTTTTTT. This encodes CASTTIDGELFF.

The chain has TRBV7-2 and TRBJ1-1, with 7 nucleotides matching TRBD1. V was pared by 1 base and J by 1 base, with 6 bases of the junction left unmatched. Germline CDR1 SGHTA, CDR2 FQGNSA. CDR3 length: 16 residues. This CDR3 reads CASSLVGGQSNTEAFF. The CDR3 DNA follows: TGTGCCAGCAGCTTAGTAGGGGGACAGTCGAACACTGAAGCTTTCTTT. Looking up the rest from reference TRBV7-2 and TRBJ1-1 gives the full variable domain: GAGVSQSPSNKVTEKGKDVELRCDPISGHTALYWYRQSLGQGLEFLIYFQGNSAPDKSGLPSDRFSAERTGGSVSTLTIQRTQQEDSAVYLCASSLVGGQSNTEAFFGQGTRLTVV.

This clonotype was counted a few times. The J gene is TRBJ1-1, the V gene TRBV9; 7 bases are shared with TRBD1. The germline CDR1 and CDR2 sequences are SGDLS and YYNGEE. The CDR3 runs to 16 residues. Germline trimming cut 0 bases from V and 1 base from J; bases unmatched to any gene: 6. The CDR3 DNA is TGTGCCAGCAGCGTAGGAGTGGGACAGTGGAACACTGAAGCTTTCTTT. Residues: CASSVGVGQWNTEAFF.

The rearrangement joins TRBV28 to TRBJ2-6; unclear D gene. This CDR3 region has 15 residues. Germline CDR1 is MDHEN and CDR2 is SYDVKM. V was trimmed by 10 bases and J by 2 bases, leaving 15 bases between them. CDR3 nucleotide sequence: TGTGCCATCCATAAACCGGAGCCTGGGGCCAACGTCCTGACTTTC. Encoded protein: CAIHKPEPGANVLTF. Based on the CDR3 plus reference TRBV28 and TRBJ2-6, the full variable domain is DVKVTQSSRYLVKRTGEKVFLECVQDMDHENMFWYRQDPGLGLRLIYFSYDVKMKEKGDIPEGYSVSREKKERFSLILESASTNQTSMYLCAIHKPEPGANVLTFGAGSRLTVL.

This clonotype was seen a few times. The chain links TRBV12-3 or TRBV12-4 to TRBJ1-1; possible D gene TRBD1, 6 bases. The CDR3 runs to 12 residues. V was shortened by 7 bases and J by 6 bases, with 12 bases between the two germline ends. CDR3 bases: TGTGCCAGCACCGGACAGTTCCCTGAAGCTTTCTTT. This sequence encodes CASTGQFPEAFF.

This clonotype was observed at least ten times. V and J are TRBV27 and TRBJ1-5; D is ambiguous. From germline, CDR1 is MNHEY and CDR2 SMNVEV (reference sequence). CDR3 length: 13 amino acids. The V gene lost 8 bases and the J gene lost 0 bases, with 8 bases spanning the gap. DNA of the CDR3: TGTGCCAGCGGGGAGTATAGCAATCAGCCCCAGCATTTT. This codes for CASGEYSNQPQHF.

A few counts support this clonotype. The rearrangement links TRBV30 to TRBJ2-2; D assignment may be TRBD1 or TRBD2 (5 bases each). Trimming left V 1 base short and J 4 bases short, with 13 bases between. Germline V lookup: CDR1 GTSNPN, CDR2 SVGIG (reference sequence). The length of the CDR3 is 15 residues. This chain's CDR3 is CAWSDEGLSTGELFF. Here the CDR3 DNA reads TGTGCCTGGAGTGATGAGGGGCTGAGCACCGGGGAGCTGTTTTTT.

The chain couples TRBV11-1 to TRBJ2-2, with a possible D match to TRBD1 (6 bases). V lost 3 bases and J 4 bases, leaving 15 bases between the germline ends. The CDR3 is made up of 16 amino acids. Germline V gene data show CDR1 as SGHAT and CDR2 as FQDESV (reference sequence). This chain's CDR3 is CASSFFRGEGTGELFF. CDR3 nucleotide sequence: TGTGCCAGCAGCTTTTTCAGGGGTGAAGGCACCGGGGAGCTGTTTTTT.

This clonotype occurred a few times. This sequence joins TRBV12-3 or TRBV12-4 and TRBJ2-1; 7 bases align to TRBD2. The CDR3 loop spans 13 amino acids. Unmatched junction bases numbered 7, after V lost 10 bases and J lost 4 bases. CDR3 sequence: CAILSGKYNEQFF. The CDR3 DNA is TGTGCCATCCTAAGCGGGAAATACAATGAGCAGTTCTTC.

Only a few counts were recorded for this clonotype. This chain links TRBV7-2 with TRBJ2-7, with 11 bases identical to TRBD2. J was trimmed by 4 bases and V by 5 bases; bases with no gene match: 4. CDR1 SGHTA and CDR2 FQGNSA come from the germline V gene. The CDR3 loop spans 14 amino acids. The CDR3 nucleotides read TGTGCCAGCAGCCCTAGCGGGGGGTCATACGAGCAGTACTTC. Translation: CASSPSGGSYEQYF.

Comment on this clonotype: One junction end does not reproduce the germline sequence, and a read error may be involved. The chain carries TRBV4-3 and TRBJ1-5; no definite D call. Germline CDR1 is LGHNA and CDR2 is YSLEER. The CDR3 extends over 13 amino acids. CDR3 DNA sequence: TGCGCCAGCAGTCAAGAACCCGAACAGCCCCAGCATTTT. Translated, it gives CASSQEPEQPQHF.

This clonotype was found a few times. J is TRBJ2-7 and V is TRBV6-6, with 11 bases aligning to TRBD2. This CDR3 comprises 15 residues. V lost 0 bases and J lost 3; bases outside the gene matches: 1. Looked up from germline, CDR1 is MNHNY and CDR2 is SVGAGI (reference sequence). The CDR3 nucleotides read TGTGCCAGCAGTTACTCTGGGACTAGCGGCTACGAGCAGTACTTC. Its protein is CASSYSGTSGYEQYF.

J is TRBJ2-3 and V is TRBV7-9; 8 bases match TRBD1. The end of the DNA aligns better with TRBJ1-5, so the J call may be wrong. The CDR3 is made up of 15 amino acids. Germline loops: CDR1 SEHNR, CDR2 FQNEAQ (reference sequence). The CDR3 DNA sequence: TGTGCCAGCAGCTCGGACAGGGCCAGCACAGATACGCAGCATTTT. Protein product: CASSSDRASTDTQHF.

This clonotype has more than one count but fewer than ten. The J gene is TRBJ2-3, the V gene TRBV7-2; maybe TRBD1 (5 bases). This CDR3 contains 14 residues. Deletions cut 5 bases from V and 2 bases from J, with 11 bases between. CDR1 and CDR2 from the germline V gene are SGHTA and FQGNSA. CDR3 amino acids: CASSPMGPTDTQYF. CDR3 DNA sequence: TGTGCCAGCAGCCCTATGGGGCCCACAGATACGCAGTATTTT.

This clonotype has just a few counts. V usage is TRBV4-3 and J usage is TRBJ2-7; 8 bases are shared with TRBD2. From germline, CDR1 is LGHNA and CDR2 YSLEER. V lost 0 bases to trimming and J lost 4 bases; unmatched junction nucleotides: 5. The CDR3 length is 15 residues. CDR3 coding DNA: TGCGCCAGCAGCCAAGATCGAGCGGGAGCGTACGAGCAGTACTTC. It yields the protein CASSQDRAGAYEQYF.

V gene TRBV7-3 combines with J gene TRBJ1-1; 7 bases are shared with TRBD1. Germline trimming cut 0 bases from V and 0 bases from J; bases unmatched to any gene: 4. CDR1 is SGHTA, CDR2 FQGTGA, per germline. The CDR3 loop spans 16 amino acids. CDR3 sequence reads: CASSLTRTGMNTEAFF. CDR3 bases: TGTGCCAGCAGCTTAACCAGGACAGGAATGAACACTGAAGCTTTCTTT.

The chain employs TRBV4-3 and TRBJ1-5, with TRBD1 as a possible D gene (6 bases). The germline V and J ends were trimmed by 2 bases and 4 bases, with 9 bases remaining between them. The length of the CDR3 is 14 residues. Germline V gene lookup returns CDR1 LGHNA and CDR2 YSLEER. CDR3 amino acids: CASSQYRANQPQHF. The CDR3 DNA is TGCGCCAGCAGCCAATACAGGGCGAATCAGCCCCAGCATTTT.

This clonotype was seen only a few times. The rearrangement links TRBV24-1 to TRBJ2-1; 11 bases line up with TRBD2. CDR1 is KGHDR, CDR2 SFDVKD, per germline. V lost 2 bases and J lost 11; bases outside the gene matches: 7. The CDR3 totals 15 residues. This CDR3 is CATSDSRTSGRQQFF. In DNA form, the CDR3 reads TGTGCCACCAGTGATTCGAGGACTAGCGGGCGTCAGCAGTTCTTC.

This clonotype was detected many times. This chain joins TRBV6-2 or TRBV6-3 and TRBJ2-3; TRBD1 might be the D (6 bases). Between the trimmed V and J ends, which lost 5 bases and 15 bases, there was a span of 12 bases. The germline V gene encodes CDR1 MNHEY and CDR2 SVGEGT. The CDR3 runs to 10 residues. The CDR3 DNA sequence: TGTGCCAGCAGTAACCGGGACATCTATTTT. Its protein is CASSNRDIYF.

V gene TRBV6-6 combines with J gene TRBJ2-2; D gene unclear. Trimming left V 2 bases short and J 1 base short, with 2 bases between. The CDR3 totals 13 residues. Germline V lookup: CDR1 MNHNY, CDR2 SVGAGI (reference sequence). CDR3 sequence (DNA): TGTGCCAGCAGTTACGTGAACACCGGGGAGCTGTTTTTT. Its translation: CASSYVNTGELFF.

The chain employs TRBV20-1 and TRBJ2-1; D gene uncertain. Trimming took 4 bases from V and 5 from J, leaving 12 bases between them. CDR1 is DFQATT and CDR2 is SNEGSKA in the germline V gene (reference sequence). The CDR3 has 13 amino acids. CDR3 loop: CSATQVPNNEQFF. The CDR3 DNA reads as TGCAGTGCTACCCAGGTCCCAAACAATGAGCAGTTCTTC.

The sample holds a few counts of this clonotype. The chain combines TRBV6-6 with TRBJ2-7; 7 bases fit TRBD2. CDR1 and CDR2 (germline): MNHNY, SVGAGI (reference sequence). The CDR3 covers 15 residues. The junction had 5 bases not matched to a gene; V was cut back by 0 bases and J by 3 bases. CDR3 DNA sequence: TGTGCCAGCAGTTACTCTCCTAGCGGAAGCTACGAGCAGTACTTC. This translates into CASSYSPSGSYEQYF.